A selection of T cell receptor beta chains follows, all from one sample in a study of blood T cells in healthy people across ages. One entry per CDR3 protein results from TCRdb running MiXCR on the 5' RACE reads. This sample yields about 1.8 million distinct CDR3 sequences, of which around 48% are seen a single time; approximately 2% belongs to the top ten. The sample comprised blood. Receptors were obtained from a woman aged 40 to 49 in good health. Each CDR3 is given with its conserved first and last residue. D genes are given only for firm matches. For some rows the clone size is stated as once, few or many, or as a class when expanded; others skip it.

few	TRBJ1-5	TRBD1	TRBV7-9	CASSFDRGDWIKSNQPQHF	TGTGCCAGCAGCTTCGACAGGGGGGATTGGATTAAGAGCAATCAGCCCCAGCATTTT
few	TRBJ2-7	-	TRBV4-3	CASSQEWTDSYEQYF	TGCGCCAGCAGCCAAGAATGGACGGACTCCTACGAGCAGTACTTC
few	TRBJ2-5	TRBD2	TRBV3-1	CASSQDGLAGLDQETQYF	TGTGCCAGCAGCCAAGATGGGCTAGCGGGGTTAGACCAAGAGACCCAGTACTTC
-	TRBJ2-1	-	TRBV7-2	CAGSSRANEQFF	TGTGCCGGGTCATCGAGGGCAAATGAGCAGTTCTTC
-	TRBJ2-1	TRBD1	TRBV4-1	CASSQVTGEGEQFF	TGCGCCAGCAGCCAAGTTACAGGGGAAGGTGAGCAGTTCTTC
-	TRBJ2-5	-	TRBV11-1	CASSLFQPGRDWGETQYF	TGTGCCAGCAGCTTATTTCAGCCTGGCAGGGACTGGGGAGAGACCCAGTACTTC
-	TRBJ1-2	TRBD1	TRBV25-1	CASSVDRGTYGYTF	TGTGCCAGCAGTGTCGACAGGGGAACCTATGGCTACACCTTC
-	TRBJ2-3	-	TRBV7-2	CASSLYEGTQYF	TGTGCCAGCAGCTTGTATGAGGGTACGCAGTATTTT
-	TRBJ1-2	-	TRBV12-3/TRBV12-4	CASSLEVRGYTF	TGTGCCAGCAGTTTGGAGGTTCGAGGCTACACCTTC
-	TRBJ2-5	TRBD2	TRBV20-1	CSAGLAGVKETQYF	TGCAGTGCGGGACTAGCTGGGGTAAAAGAGACCCAGTACTTC
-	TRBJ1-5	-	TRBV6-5	CASSPPGWNQPQHF	TGTGCCAGCAGTCCACCGGGTTGGAATCAGCCCCAGCATTTT
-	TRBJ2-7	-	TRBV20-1	CSARDLKGTLYEQYF	TGCAGTGCTAGAGATCTAAAGGGGACTTTATACGAGCAGTACTTC
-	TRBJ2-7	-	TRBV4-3	CASSQAQGIDEQYF	TGCGCCAGCAGCCAAGCCCAGGGGATAGACGAGCAGTACTTC
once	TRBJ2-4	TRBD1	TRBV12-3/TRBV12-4	CASSFGTAYNKQYF	TGTGCCAGCAGTTTCGGGACAGCTTACAATAAGCAGTACTTC
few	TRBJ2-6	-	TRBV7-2	CAKRIGGANVLTF	TGTGCCAAAAGAATCGGGGGGGCCAACGTCCTGACTTTC
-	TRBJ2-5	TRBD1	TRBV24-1	CATRGTGPNRETQYF	TGTGCCACCAGGGGGACAGGGCCAAACCGGGAGACCCAGTACTTC
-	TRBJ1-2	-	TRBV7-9	CASSLGVTGYTF	TGTGCCAGCAGCTTGGGAGTAACTGGCTACACCTTC
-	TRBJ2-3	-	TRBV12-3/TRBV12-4	CASRHPRGPDTQYF	TGTGCCAGCAGACACCCCCGAGGGCCAGATACGCAGTATTTT
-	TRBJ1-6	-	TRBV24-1	CATSDGGTPNSPLHF	TGTGCCACCAGTGATGGCGGGACACCTAATTCACCCCTCCACTTT